Detailed here is one TCR beta chain. These data belong to a study of blood T cell repertoires in COVID-19. This CDR3 is built from 15 residues. Germline V gene sequence: CDR1 LGHNA, CDR2 YSLEER. V was trimmed by 0 bases and J by 7 bases, leaving 15 bases between them. Assignment of participants to cohorts was predicated upon participant-reported clinical history. Two consecutive negative NP/OP PCR tests, clearance, or resolved symptoms defined Cohort 3 recovery. Repertoires were generated with immunoSEQ multiplex PCR, while TCRdb's copy carries only in-frame clones and drops some. The sample holds about 390,000 clones, around nine tenths seen once.

The rearrangement links TRBV4-3 to TRBJ1-2, with D tentatively TRBD1 (6 bases). Input material: PBMCs or T cells enriched from blood (not recorded which). The clonotype originates from a woman aged 50 to 65 who had recovered from COVID-19. The CDR3 is CASSQDHGQFFGYTF. The CDR3 nucleotides are TGCGCCAGCAGCCAAGATCATGGACAGTTCTTTGGCTACACCTTC.